Following are 18 T cell receptor beta chains from one sample sequenced in a study of shared clonotypes between healthy human individuals. Sequencing was performed with immunoSEQ multiplex PCR; in TCRdb, only in-frame clones are kept and a portion is missing. Seen here are 2 million to 2.5 million clones, 90% to 95% observed once, and the top ten hold 0.39%. The sequenced sample consisted of naive CD4+ T cells from PBMCs. Subset given: CD45RA+ positively selected. Receptors were obtained from a man between 18 and 35 years old in good health. Some clones in this sample may be carry-over from other donors' samples.

A single count supports this clone. The chain uses TRBV10-1 and TRBJ2-7, with TRBD2 matching over 7 bases. Germline loops: CDR1 WNHNN, CDR2 SYGVQD (reference sequence). CDR3 length: 13 residues. V shed 6 bases and J 3 bases; nucleotides not matched to a gene: 5. The CDR3 DNA reads as TGCGCCAGCAGAAGCGGGACCGGCTACGAGCAGTACTTC. It codes for CASRSGTGYEQYF.

As concerns this clone: The sample holds other DNA sequences that translate to the same CDR3. The chain uses TRBV28 and TRBJ2-1; D is uncertain. The CDR3 length is 15 residues. Germline V gene data show CDR1 as MDHEN and CDR2 as SYDVKM. Trimming left V 5 bases short and J 0 bases short, with 11 bases between. This chain's CDR3 is CASSPPSGSYNEQFF. CDR3 nucleotides: TGTGCCAGCAGTCCCCCGTCGGGCTCCTACAATGAGCAGTTCTTC.

The chain uses TRBV5-1 and TRBJ2-3; 8 bases align to TRBD1. CDR3 length: 15 amino acids. The germline V gene has CDR1 SGHRS and CDR2 YFSETQ. Trimming took 5 bases from V and 4 from J; bases not matched to a gene: 9. The CDR3 reads CASRAGGSFPDTQYF. CDR3 sequence (DNA): TGCGCCAGCAGGGCAGGGGGCTCCTTCCCAGATACGCAGTATTTT.

This clone was seen once. The rearrangement joins TRBV10-3 to TRBJ1-5; D gene unclear. Germline-derived CDR1 and CDR2 are ENHRY and SYGVKD. V was shortened by 6 bases and J by 0 bases, with 12 bases between the two germline ends. The CDR3 consists of 15 residues. CDR3 nucleotide sequence: TGTGCCATCAGACCGGGTGGGTTTAGCAATCAGCCCCAGCATTTT. Residues: CAIRPGGFSNQPQHF.

The J gene is TRBJ1-2, the V gene TRBV20-1, with unresolved D. Germline CDR1 reads DFQATT; CDR2 reads SNEGSKA (reference sequence). This CDR3 is 11 amino acids long. The CDR3 DNA follows: TGCAGCTTGGAAGCTAACTATGGCTACACCTTC. Translating gives CSLEANYGYTF.

The gene calls are TRBV28 and TRBJ1-1, with D maybe TRBD1 (6 bases). The CDR3 loop spans 14 amino acids. V was pared by 2 bases and J by 5 bases, with 12 bases between. CDR1 and CDR2 from the germline V gene are MDHEN and SYDVKM. The CDR3 here is CASSLAGARTEAFF. In DNA form, the CDR3 reads TGTGCCAGCAGTTTAGCGGGGGCCAGGACTGAAGCTTTCTTT.

The chain joins TRBV9 to TRBJ2-5; 10 positions match TRBD2. J gave up 6 bases and V 4 bases, and 18 bases lay outside the gene matches. Germline CDR1 is SGDLS and CDR2 is YYNGEE. The length of the CDR3 is 18 residues. The DNA of the CDR3 is TGTGCCAGCAGCCTTACTATAGCGGGAGGCCCTTTGGTGAAGACCCAGTACTTC. Encoded protein: CASSLTIAGGPLVKTQYF.

This CDR3 is CASSSPGREAYEQYF. CDR3 coding DNA: TGTGCCAGCAGCTCCCCCGGCAGGGAAGCCTACGAGCAGTACTTC. The V gene is TRBV7-2, the J gene TRBJ2-7; D may be TRBD1 (5 bases). Trimming removed 4 bases from V and 2 bases from J, with 15 bases in between. This CDR3 contains 15 residues. The germline V gene encodes CDR1 SGHTA and CDR2 FQGNSA.

The genes are TRBV27 and TRBJ1-2; D remains unclear. Per germline, CDR1 MNHEY and CDR2 SMNVEV (reference sequence). V lost 6 bases and J 4 bases, leaving 12 bases between the germline ends. The CDR3 runs to 13 residues. CDR3 in DNA: TGTGCCAGCAGACCGTCAGTGGGCTATGGCTACACCTTC. Its translation: CASRPSVGYGYTF.

V usage is TRBV28 and J usage is TRBJ1-4, with D perhaps TRBD1 (6 bases). The CDR3 is 16 amino acids. The germline V gene encodes CDR1 MDHEN and CDR2 SYDVKM. Trimming left V 5 bases short and J 11 bases short, with 24 bases between. CDR3 coding DNA: TGTGCCAGCAGTCCGCCGGCACAGGGCCTGATTTGGAAACTGTTTTTT. Protein: CASSPPAQGLIWKLFF. The variable domain in full, with the rest retrieved from reference TRBV28 and TRBJ1-4, is DVKVTQSSRYLVKRTGEKVFLECVQDMDHENMFWYRQDPGLGLRLIYFSYDVKMKEKGDIPEGYSVSREKKERFSLILESASTNQTSMYLCASSPPAQGLIWKLFFGSGTQLSVL.

This rearrangement joins TRBV5-1 to TRBJ2-2, with 9 bases fitting TRBD1. Germline-derived CDR1 and CDR2 are SGHRS and YFSETQ. The junction had 5 bases not matched to a gene; V was cut back by 6 bases and J by 5 bases. CDR3 length: 14 amino acids. In DNA form, the CDR3 reads TGCGCCAGCAAGGGGGACAGGGAAACCGGGGAGCTGTTTTTT. Protein product: CASKGDRETGELFF.

A word on this clone: The sample has other DNA sequences that encode this CDR3 too. The J gene is TRBJ2-2, the V gene TRBV9; 7 nucleotides align to TRBD2. The CDR3 has 14 amino acids. Germline CDR1 reads SGDLS; CDR2 reads YYNGEE. J was trimmed by 5 bases and V by 0 bases; bases with no gene match: 1. The CDR3 coding sequence is TGTGCCAGCAGCGTAGACGGGAGGACCGGGGAGCTGTTTTTT. This codes for CASSVDGRTGELFF.

Of note for this clone: Other DNA sequences in the sample encode the same CDR3. CDR3 nucleotides: TGTGCCAGCAGTTTACCGGGAGGTTCCTACGAGCAGTACTTC. As protein: CASSLPGGSYEQYF. The rearrangement joins TRBV28 to TRBJ2-7; 7 nucleotides agree with TRBD2. Germline loops: CDR1 MDHEN, CDR2 SYDVKM. This CDR3 is built from 14 residues. Germline trimming cut 2 bases from V and 1 base from J; bases unmatched to any gene: 2.

This chain joins TRBV11-2 and TRBJ2-1; weak D call: TRBD2 (6 bases). The germline gives CDR1 SGHAT, CDR2 FQNNGV. V was shortened by 10 bases and J by 2 bases, with 18 bases between the two germline ends. The CDR3 extends over 15 amino acids. CDR3 in DNA: TGTGCCACCTCCAGGAGCGGGCTTACCTACAATGAGCAGTTCTTC. Translated, it gives CATSRSGLTYNEQFF. The whole variable domain, remainder taken from reference TRBV11-2 and TRBJ2-1, is EAGVAQSPRYKIIEKRQSVAFWCNPISGHATLYWYQQILGQGPKLLIQFQNNGVVDDSQLPKDRFSAERLKGVDSTLKIQPAKLEDSAVYLCATSRSGLTYNEQFFGPGTRLTVL.

This clone was counted a single time. The chain is built from TRBV6-1 and TRBJ2-1, with TRBD1 matching over 11 bases. This CDR3 has 14 residues. CDR1 and CDR2 from the germline V gene are MNHNS and SASEGT. V lost 7 bases to trimming and J lost 5 bases; unmatched junction nucleotides: 4. In DNA, the CDR3 is TGTGCCAGCAATGCGGGACAGGGGGACAATGAGCAGTTCTTC. It yields the protein CASNAGQGDNEQFF.

J is TRBJ1-5 and V is TRBV7-2; no clear D. With 6 bases removed from V and 4 bases from J, the gap between germline ends came to 10 bases. This CDR3 is 13 amino acids long. The germline CDR1 and CDR2 sequences are SGHTA and FQGNSA. The CDR3 DNA reads as TGTGCCAGCAGAGCTATTGGTAATCAGCCCCAGCATTTT. It specifies CASRAIGNQPQHF.

The chain links TRBV19 to TRBJ2-2; no definite D call. V lost 6 bases to trimming and J lost 1 base, with 12 bases between them. The CDR3 is 15 amino acids. CDR1 and CDR2 from the germline V gene are LNHDA and SQIVND (reference sequence). This chain's CDR3 is CASRMGLGNTGELFF. The CDR3 coding sequence is TGTGCCAGTAGGATGGGCCTCGGGAACACCGGGGAGCTGTTTTTT.

Points on this clone: This sample also contains other DNA sequences that code for the same CDR3. V is TRBV7-3 and J is TRBJ2-5; 14 nucleotides match TRBD2. The CDR3 has 15 residues. The ends lost 4 bases at V and 4 bases at J; junction bases unmatched: 2. CDR1 SGHTA and CDR2 FQGTGA come from the germline V gene. The CDR3 loop reads CASSSGLAGGETQYF. DNA of the CDR3: TGTGCCAGCAGCTCTGGACTAGCGGGAGGAGAGACCCAGTACTTC.